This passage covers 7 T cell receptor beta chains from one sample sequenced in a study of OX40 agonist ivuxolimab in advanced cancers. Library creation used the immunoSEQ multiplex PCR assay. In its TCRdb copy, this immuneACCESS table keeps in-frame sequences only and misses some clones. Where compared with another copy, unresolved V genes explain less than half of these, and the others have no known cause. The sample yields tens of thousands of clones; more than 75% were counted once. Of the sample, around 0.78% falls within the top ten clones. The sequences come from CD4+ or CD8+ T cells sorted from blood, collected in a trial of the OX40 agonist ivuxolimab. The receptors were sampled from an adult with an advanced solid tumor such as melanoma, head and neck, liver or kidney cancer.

The CDR3 sequence: CSGEIYNEQFF. CDR3 nucleotide sequence: TGCAGTGGCGAGATCTACAATGAGCAGTTCTTC. This chain connects TRBV20-1 to TRBJ2-1; D unclear. Trimming removed 7 bases at V and 3 bases at J, with 7 bases between. The CDR3 spans 11 residues. Germline values: CDR1 DFQATT, CDR2 SNEGSKA (reference sequence).

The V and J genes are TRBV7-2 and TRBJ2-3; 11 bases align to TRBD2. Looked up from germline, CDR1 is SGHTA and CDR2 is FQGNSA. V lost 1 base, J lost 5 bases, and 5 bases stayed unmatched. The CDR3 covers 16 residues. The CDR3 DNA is TGTGCCAGCAGCTTAGGTAGCGGGGGGGCCAGAGATACGCAGTATTTT. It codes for CASSLGSGGARDTQYF.

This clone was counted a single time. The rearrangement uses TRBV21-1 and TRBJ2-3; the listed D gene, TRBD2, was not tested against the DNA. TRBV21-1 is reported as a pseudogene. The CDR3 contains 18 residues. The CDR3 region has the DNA TGTGCCAGCAGCTGTCCCCTTGATATGCGGGGGAAGGCAGATACGCAGTATTTT. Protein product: CASSCPLDMRGKADTQYF.

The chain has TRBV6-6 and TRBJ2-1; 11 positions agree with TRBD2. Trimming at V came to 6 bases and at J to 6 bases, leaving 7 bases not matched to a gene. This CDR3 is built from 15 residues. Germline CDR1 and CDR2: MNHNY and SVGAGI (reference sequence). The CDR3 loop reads CASSFSGGARNEQFF. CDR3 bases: TGTGCCAGCAGCTTTAGCGGGGGGGCGCGCAATGAGCAGTTCTTC.

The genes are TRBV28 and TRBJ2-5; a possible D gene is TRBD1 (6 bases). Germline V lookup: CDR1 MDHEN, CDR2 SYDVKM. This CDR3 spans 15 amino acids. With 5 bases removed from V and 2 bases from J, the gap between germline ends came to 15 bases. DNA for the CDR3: TGTGCCAGCAGTCCCCCCACCGGACAGCAAGAGACCCAGTACTTC. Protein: CASSPPTGQQETQYF.

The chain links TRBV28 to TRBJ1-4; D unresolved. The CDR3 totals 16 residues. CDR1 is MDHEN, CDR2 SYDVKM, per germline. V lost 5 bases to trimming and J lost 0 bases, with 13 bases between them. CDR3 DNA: TGTGCCAGCAGTACCTCCCACGGTGCAACTAATGAAAAACTGTTTTTT. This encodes CASSTSHGATNEKLFF. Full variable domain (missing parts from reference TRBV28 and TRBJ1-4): DVKVTQSSRYLVKRTGEKVFLECVQDMDHENMFWYRQDPGLGLRLIYFSYDVKMKEKGDIPEGYSVSREKKERFSLILESASTNQTSMYLCASSTSHGATNEKLFFGSGTQLSVL.

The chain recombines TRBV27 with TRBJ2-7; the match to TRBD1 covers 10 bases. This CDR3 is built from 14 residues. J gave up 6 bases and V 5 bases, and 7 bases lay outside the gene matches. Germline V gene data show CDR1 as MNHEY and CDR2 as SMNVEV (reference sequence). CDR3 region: CASSRDRGQGEQYF. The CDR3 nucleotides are TGTGCCAGCAGTCGGGACAGGGGCCAGGGCGAGCAGTACTTC.